The T cell receptor (beta chain) under discussion was sequenced for a study of control samples from healthy donors and cancer patients (dated by TCRdb to the early 2020s). A remark on this clone: Its antigen is still unknown. No base quality information exists; no much larger clone differs at one position.

The CDR1 and CDR2 encoded by the germline V gene (reference sequence) are LNHDA and SQIVND. There are 15 amino acids in the CDR3, from cysteine to phenylalanine inclusive. Only the CDR3 region is kept as DNA, spanning 45 bases read in frame from base 1. V is pruned by 6 bases and J by 6 bases, leaving 8 bases of the junction without a gene match. The library was obtained by the immunoSEQ multiplex PCR assay. TCRdb took over this immuneACCESS table, retaining in-frame rearrangements with V and J assigned. Such tables are incomplete; in checked studies, under half of the missing clones stem from an unresolved V gene, and the remainder is unexplained. For this sample the table gives about 150,000 clones, of which roughly 94% were detected only once. The ten largest make up around 8.5% of the sample.

The chain uses TRBV19 and TRBJ2-1, with 10 bases matching TRBD2. Sequencing was done on a sample of blood. The receptor's source is a woman aged 40-49 years in good health. The DNA sequence is given as TGTGCCAGTAGCCGCGGACTAGCGGAGAGCAATGAGCAGTTCTTC. This yields the protein CASSRGLAESNEQFF.